The 19 T cell receptor beta chains below come from one sample, sequenced in a study of follicular helper T cells after annual influenza vaccination. Only in-frame clones appear in the TCRdb table, and some are missing; sequencing was by immunoSEQ multiplex PCR. The table shows nearly 11,000 clones, with 65% to 85% occurring only once. The material sequenced was CXCR5- memory CD4+ T cells sorted from blood, taken 6 weeks after influenza vaccination. These receptors all stem from an adult who received the influenza vaccine.

This sequence joins TRBV28 and TRBJ1-1, with D maybe TRBD1 (6 bases). The V end was cut by 6 bases, the J end by 6 bases, with 8 bases between. This CDR3 comprises 11 residues. Germline V CDR1 and CDR2: MDHEN, SYDVKM. CDR3 DNA sequence: TGTGCCAGCAGGGACAGAGCTGAAGCTTTCTTT. Translating it yields CASRDRAEAFF.

The rearrangement joins TRBV6-6 to TRBJ1-1, with D perhaps TRBD1 (5 bases). Germline V lookup: CDR1 MNHNY, CDR2 SVGAGI (reference sequence). CDR3 length: 16 residues. Trimming stripped 0 bases from V and 3 bases from J, with 14 bases between. This CDR3 reads CASSYSKSGSDTEAFF. CDR3 DNA: TGTGCCAGCAGTTACTCGAAGTCAGGGTCCGACACTGAAGCTTTCTTT.

The rearrangement joins TRBV14 to TRBJ1-5; tentatively, D is TRBD1 (6 bases). Germline V gene data show CDR1 as SGHDN and CDR2 as FVKESK. The CDR3 has 16 amino acids. V lost 4 bases and J 5 bases, leaving 18 bases between the germline ends. CDR3 in amino acids: CASSPWVGHPDQPQHF. Written as DNA, the CDR3 is TGTGCCAGCAGCCCATGGGTGGGACACCCCGATCAGCCCCAGCATTTT.

This chain connects TRBV18 to TRBJ2-3, with unresolved D. CDR1 is KGHSH and CDR2 is LQKENI in the germline V gene. CDR3 length equals 11 residues. V was cut by 3 bases and J by 5 bases, with 3 bases left in between. The CDR3 region has the DNA TGTGCCAGCTCACCCATAGATACGCAGTATTTT. Protein product: CASSPIDTQYF.

Only one count was recorded for this clone. This rearrangement joins TRBV15 to TRBJ2-5, with D unclear. With 0 bases removed from V and 5 bases from J, the gap between germline ends came to 4 bases. The germline gives CDR1 LNHNV, CDR2 YYDKDF (reference sequence). This CDR3 has 12 amino acids. The CDR3 is CATSRDWETQYF. The CDR3 DNA reads as TGTGCCACCAGCAGAGATTGGGAGACCCAGTACTTC.

The chain employs TRBV10-2 and TRBJ2-5; tentatively, D is TRBD1 (6 bases). CDR1 is WSHSY, CDR2 SAAADI, per germline. V lost 2 bases and J lost 5, with 12 bases in between. CDR3 length: 14 residues. The DNA for the CDR3 is TGCGCCAGCAGTGAGACAGGGCTTTGGGAGACCCAGTACTTC. Amino acid sequence: CASSETGLWETQYF.

The rearrangement links TRBV2 to TRBJ2-7, with D unresolved. V lost 4 bases to trimming and J lost 4 bases, with 5 bases between them. The CDR3 has 11 amino acids. In germline, CDR1 is SNHLY, CDR2 FYNNEI. In nucleotides, the CDR3 is TGTGCCAGCAGTGGCGAGTACGAGCAGTACTTC. Amino acids: CASSGEYEQYF.

The J gene is TRBJ1-5, the V gene TRBV4-3; D uncertain. This CDR3 region has 14 residues. Between the trimmed V and J ends, which lost 2 bases and 0 bases, there was a span of 5 bases. Germline CDR1 LGHNA, CDR2 YSLEER. For the CDR3, the DNA is TGCGCCAGCAGCCAACAGGATAGCAATCAGCCCCAGCATTTT. Translating gives CASSQQDSNQPQHF.

The V gene is TRBV10-3, the J gene TRBJ2-7; 10 bases are shared with TRBD2. The CDR3 covers 14 residues. The germline V gene encodes CDR1 ENHRY and CDR2 SYGVKD. J was trimmed by 4 bases and V by 4 bases; bases with no gene match: 4. The CDR3 region has the DNA TGTGCCATCAGTGCTCCTAGCGGGAGTTACGAGCAGTACTTC. Its protein product is CAISAPSGSYEQYF.

This clone was seen once. V and J are TRBV30 and TRBJ2-2; 10 bases align to TRBD2. This CDR3 spans 13 amino acids. Germline loops: CDR1 GTSNPN, CDR2 SVGIG (reference sequence). Losses at the gene ends were 4 bases for V and 5 bases for J; bases not matched to a gene: 1. The CDR3 sequence is CAWTSGRTGELFF. The CDR3, as DNA: TGTGCCTGGACTAGCGGGAGAACCGGGGAGCTGTTTTTT. The complete variable domain, with remaining parts taken from reference TRBV30 and TRBJ2-2, reads SQTIHQWPATLVQPVGSPLSLECTVEGTSNPNLYWYRQAAGRGLQLLFYSVGIGQISSEVPQNLSASRPQDRQFILSSKKLLLSDSGFYLCAWTSGRTGELFFGEGSRLTVL.

This chain joins TRBV18 and TRBJ2-7; 10 bases fit TRBD1. CDR3 length: 14 amino acids. CDR1 is KGHSH, CDR2 LQKENI, per germline. J lost 7 bases, V lost 4 bases, and 7 bases had no gene match. The DNA for the CDR3 is TGTGCCAGCTCACACCGGGACAGGGGCTGGGAGCAGTACTTC. It encodes CASSHRDRGWEQYF.

This chain uses TRBV10-3 with TRBJ2-7, with 11 bases that match TRBD2. The germline CDR1 and CDR2 sequences are ENHRY and SYGVKD. Trimming removed 10 bases from V and 5 bases from J; junction bases left unmatched: 7. This CDR3 spans 13 amino acids. Here the CDR3 reads CATDSGRANEQYF. In DNA, the CDR3 is TGTGCCACCGATAGCGGGAGGGCTAACGAGCAGTACTTC.

The CDR3 nucleotides are TGTGCCAGCAGCCCGCAGGGAGTCAACACCGGGGAGCTGTTTTTT. Translated: CASSPQGVNTGELFF. V usage is TRBV7-6 and J usage is TRBJ2-2, with D possibly called TRBD1 or TRBD2 (5 bases each). Trimming took off 5 bases at V and 2 bases at J, with 12 bases between the two ends. The germline V gene encodes CDR1 SGHVS and CDR2 FNYEAQ. The CDR3 is 15 amino acids.

The chain employs TRBV6-1 and TRBJ1-1; no firm D call. The CDR3 is 14 residues long. Germline V gene lookup returns CDR1 MNHNS and CDR2 SASEGT. V was clipped by 5 bases and J by 2 bases, with 12 bases between them. The CDR3 DNA sequence: TGTGCCAGCAGTCTCTATGATCGTAACACTGAAGCTTTCTTT. It specifies CASSLYDRNTEAFF.

This chain joins TRBV11-2 and TRBJ1-3; 7 nucleotides line up with TRBD1. This CDR3 spans 15 amino acids. The V segment lost 6 bases and the J segment 4 bases; nucleotides outside the gene matches: 9. Germline CDR1 is SGHAT and CDR2 is FQNNGV. CDR3 residues: CASSANRGVGNTIYF. For the CDR3, the DNA is TGTGCCAGCAGTGCCAACAGGGGCGTGGGAAACACCATATATTTT.

The V and J genes are TRBV9 and TRBJ2-2; D not certain. CDR3 length: 13 amino acids. V was clipped by 0 bases and J by 6 bases, with 6 bases between them. Germline V CDR1 and CDR2: SGDLS, YYNGEE. Here the CDR3 reads CASSVDSSGELFF. Written as DNA, the CDR3 is TGTGCCAGCAGCGTAGATTCCTCCGGGGAGCTGTTTTTT. Full variable domain (remainder filled in from reference TRBV9 and TRBJ2-2): DSGVTQTPKHLITATGQRVTLRCSPRSGDLSVYWYQQSLDQGLQFLIQYYNGEERAKGNILERFSAQQFPDLHSELNLSSLELGDSALYFCASSVDSSGELFFGEGSRLTVL.

The chain links TRBV7-2 to TRBJ2-1; no definite D call. CDR3 length equals 13 residues. Germline CDR1 and CDR2: SGHTA and FQGNSA. V lost 1 base and J lost 9, with 10 bases in between. The CDR3 here is CASSLGYLIEQFF. CDR3 DNA: TGTGCCAGCAGCTTAGGCTACCTAATTGAGCAGTTCTTC.

The chain recombines TRBV19 with TRBJ1-5, with TRBD1 identical over 7 bases. The length of the CDR3 is 15 residues. The germline CDR1 and CDR2 sequences are LNHDA and SQIVND (reference sequence). The J segment lost 0 bases and the V segment lost 9 bases, leaving 8 bases of the junction unmatched. DNA for the CDR3: TGTGCCAGCTTGCGACAGGGCAATAGCAATCAGCCCCAGCATTTT. It yields the protein CASLRQGNSNQPQHF.

The V and J genes are TRBV15 and TRBJ1-5; D remains ambiguous. Looked up from germline, CDR1 is LNHNV and CDR2 is YYDKDF (reference sequence). Trimming left V 0 bases short and J 9 bases short, with 15 bases between. CDR3 length equals 15 residues. CDR3 nucleotides: TGTGCCACCAGCAGAGATAATGAGATGTCAAGGCCCCAGCATTTT. Translation gives CATSRDNEMSRPQHF.